These T cell receptor beta chains were read from a single sample in a study of blood T cell repertoires in COVID-19. Repertoires were generated with immunoSEQ multiplex PCR, while TCRdb's copy carries only in-frame clones and drops some. This sample has 160,000 or so clones, with more than 65% found just once. Sample: peripheral blood. Receptors were obtained from a woman in her sixties with COVID-19, enrolled during active disease. Both conserved end residues are trimmed from each CDR3. The D gene is left open where the match is weak.

d_call,j_call,v_call,cdr3_aa
-,TRBJ1-2,TRBV7-2,ASSFRTQAGSYT
-,TRBJ1-2,TRBV7-8,ASSLDSGNYGYT
TRBD2,TRBJ2-5,TRBV5-1,ASQAGAQTQETQY
TRBD1,TRBJ1-1,TRBV4-3,ASSHTTWTGLLGSDTEAF
TRBD2,TRBJ2-1,TRBV12-5,ASGFGTSGGRRSNEQF
-,TRBJ2-3,TRBV5-1,ASTPRRDRDTQY
TRBD1,TRBJ2-7,TRBV19,ASSIEGTAYEQY
TRBD2,TRBJ2-1,TRBV6-4,ASSGTSGGAAEQF
TRBD2,TRBJ2-1,TRBV28,ASSYLLDAGDGEQF
TRBD2,TRBJ2-3,TRBV6-5,ASRLAGGGTDTQY
TRBD1,TRBJ1-2,TRBV12-3/TRBV12-4,ASSLRDRGLNT
TRBD1,TRBJ1-5,TRBV7-3,ASSFPGQSSNQPQH
TRBD1,TRBJ1-1,TRBV5-1,ASSSQGWNTEAF
-,TRBJ2-6,TRBV18,ASSPGSFSGANVLT
TRBD1,TRBJ2-7,TRBV6-2/TRBV6-3,ASSQVPGQAYYEQY
TRBD2,TRBJ2-5,TRBV29-1,SVLLTSGGQGTQY
-,TRBJ2-3,TRBV4-1,ASSSPDSPPYTQY
-,TRBJ2-3,TRBV7-3,ASSSTGNTQY